The rows below give T cell receptor beta chains drawn from one sample of a study of T cell responses to AZD1222 COVID-19 vaccine. Clones were read by immunoSEQ multiplex PCR, and TCRdb kept only the in-frame ones, dropping some. The table includes roughly 96,000 clones, about nine tenths detected once. Sequences were derived from peripheral blood, sampled on day 0 of AZD1222 vaccination. The origin of the receptors is an adult in good health. CDR3s include the opening cysteine and the closing phenylalanine or tryptophan. Each record gives: D gene, J gene, V gene, clone size, CDR3 protein, CDR3 DNA. The D gene is left open where the match is weak. The size of a clone is reported for some rows only, either as once, few or many, or as a class for expanded clones.

d_call: TRBD1; j_call: TRBJ2-5; v_call: TRBV10-1; clone_size: .; cdr3_aa: CASSGRTGRETQYF; cdr3_nt: TGCGCCAGCAGTGGTCGGACAGGGAGAGAGACCCAGTACTTC
d_call: .; j_call: TRBJ1-1; v_call: TRBV7-2; clone_size: .; cdr3_aa: CASSGRGNTEAFF; cdr3_nt: TGTGCCAGCAGCGGACGGGGGAACACTGAAGCTTTCTTT
d_call: .; j_call: TRBJ2-2; v_call: TRBV9; clone_size: .; cdr3_aa: CASSIRALGDGGELFF; cdr3_nt: TGTGCCAGCAGCATTAGGGCGTTGGGGGACGGCGGGGAGCTGTTTTTT
d_call: .; j_call: TRBJ1-5; v_call: TRBV4-1; clone_size: .; cdr3_aa: CASSGQFLNQPQHF; cdr3_nt: TGCGCCAGCAGCGGACAGTTCCTCAATCAGCCCCAGCATTTT
d_call: TRBD2; j_call: TRBJ2-7; v_call: TRBV11-2; clone_size: few; cdr3_aa: CASSPGRGLYEQYF; cdr3_nt: TGTGCCAGCAGCCCAGGGAGGGGACTCTACGAGCAGTACTTC
d_call: .; j_call: TRBJ1-1; v_call: TRBV19; clone_size: .; cdr3_aa: CASSMAGWVGAEAFF; cdr3_nt: TGTGCCAGTAGTATGGCAGGGTGGGTCGGGGCTGAAGCTTTCTTT
d_call: .; j_call: TRBJ2-1; v_call: TRBV19; clone_size: .; cdr3_aa: CASSRLGLTSYNEQFF; cdr3_nt: TGTGCCAGTAGTCGATTGGGACTGACCTCCTACAATGAGCAGTTCTTC
d_call: .; j_call: TRBJ1-1; v_call: TRBV16; clone_size: .; cdr3_aa: CASSRRGGDGTEAFF; cdr3_nt: TGTGCCAGCAGTCGAAGGGGGGGCGACGGCACTGAAGCTTTCTTT
d_call: .; j_call: TRBJ1-3; v_call: TRBV9; clone_size: .; cdr3_aa: CASSTSGTPGKGNTIYF; cdr3_nt: TGTGCCAGCAGCACGAGCGGGACGCCGGGCAAGGGAAACACCATATATTTT
d_call: TRBD1; j_call: TRBJ2-2; v_call: TRBV11-3; clone_size: .; cdr3_aa: CASSLTRTGMNTGELFF; cdr3_nt: TGTGCCAGCAGCTTAACTCGGACAGGGATGAACACCGGGGAGCTGTTTTTT
d_call: .; j_call: TRBJ1-2; v_call: TRBV30; clone_size: .; cdr3_aa: CAWSSGGGDYGYTF; cdr3_nt: TGTGCCTGGAGTTCTGGCGGGGGGGACTATGGCTACACCTTC